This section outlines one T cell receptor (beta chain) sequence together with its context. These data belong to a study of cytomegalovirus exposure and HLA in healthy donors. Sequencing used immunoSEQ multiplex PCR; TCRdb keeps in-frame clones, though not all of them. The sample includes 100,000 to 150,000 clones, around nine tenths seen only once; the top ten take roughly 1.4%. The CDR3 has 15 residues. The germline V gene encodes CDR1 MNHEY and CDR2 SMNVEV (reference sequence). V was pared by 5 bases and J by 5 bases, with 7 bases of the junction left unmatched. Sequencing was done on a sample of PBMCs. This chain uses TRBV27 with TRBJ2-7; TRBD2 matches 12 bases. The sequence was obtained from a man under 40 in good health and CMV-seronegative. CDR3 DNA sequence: TGTGCCAGCAGTCTCACTAGCGGGAGGTCTAACGAGCAGTACTTC. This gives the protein CASSLTSGRSNEQYF.